The clone carrying this T cell receptor (beta chain) turned up a few times. What it binds is unknown. These data originate in a study of T cell repertoires in cytomegalovirus infection. Study-wide context: Indications came from public TCR beta signatures; they pointed to CMV infection and to a matching HLA type. Points from the study as a whole: Pooled public TCR beta family frequency picked out CMV carriers with the relevant HLA. HLA-C-restricted CMV-specific TCR beta clonotypes were dominant in the ex vivo response.

Germline CDR1 SEHNR, CDR2 FQNEAQ (reference sequence). Deletions cut 1 base from V and 0 bases from J, with 14 bases between. The CDR3 runs to 17 residues. A single record per CDR3 protein comes from TCRdb applying MiXCR to the reads. The table lists about 900,000 distinct CDR3 sequences, roughly 30% of them singletons, with roughly an eighth in the top ten. The clonotype originates from a human donor in good health (CMV status not recorded). Some clones in this sample may be carry-over from other donors' samples. Sample: cultured CD8+ T cells from PBMCs, taken from culture after CMV antigen stimulation. V usage is TRBV7-9 and J usage is TRBJ2-3; D is uncertain. The CDR3, as DNA: TGTGCCAGCAGCTTAGGAAGGCAAGGGCTTAGCACAGATACGCAGTATTTT. Its translation is CASSLGRQGLSTDTQYF. Supplemented by reference TRBV7-9 and TRBJ2-3, the full variable domain reads DTGVSQNPRHKITKRGQNVTFRCDPISEHNRLYWYRQTLGQGPEFLTYFQNEAQLEKSRLLSDRFSAERPKGSFSTLEIQRTEQGDSAMYLCASSLGRQGLSTDTQYFGPGTRLTVL.